The 15 T cell receptor beta chains given below trace back to one sample, sequenced in a study of cytomegalovirus exposure and HLA in healthy donors. Primers included in the PCR were 60 Vbeta and 13 Jbeta primers. Data came from immunoSEQ multiplex PCR; TCRdb stores just in-frame clones and leaves some out. In the table there are around 90,000 clones, around 60% of which are singletons. Sequenced input: PBMCs. These receptors were taken from a human donor in good health.

V usage is TRBV5-4 and J usage is TRBJ2-3; the match to TRBD2 covers 11 bases. CDR3 length equals 16 residues. After removal of 1 base from V and 5 bases from J, the junction contained 6 bases not matched to a gene. Germline V lookup: CDR1 SGHNT, CDR2 YYREEE (reference sequence). Here the CDR3 reads CASSLLAGGPVDTQYF. The DNA for the CDR3 is TGTGCCAGCAGCTTGTTAGCGGGGGGGCCGGTAGATACGCAGTATTTT.

This clone was seen more than once but under ten times. CDR3 amino acids: CASRDRGGTEAFF. CDR3 nucleotide sequence: TGTGCCAGCAGGGACCGAGGGGGCACTGAAGCTTTCTTT. The rearrangement uses TRBV6-1 and TRBJ1-1; D is possibly TRBD1 (6 bases). The germline V gene has CDR1 MNHNS and CDR2 SASEGT. The V and J ends lost 6 bases and 4 bases respectively, with 12 bases between them. The CDR3 length is 13 residues.

The V call is TRBV19, the J call TRBJ2-4, with D tentatively TRBD2 (6 bases). This CDR3 spans 17 amino acids. Trimming took 2 bases from V and 1 from J, leaving 15 bases between them. Germline values: CDR1 LNHDA, CDR2 SQIVND (reference sequence). CDR3 loop: CASSISGGAAAKNIQYF. The CDR3 DNA sequence: TGTGCCAGTAGTATAAGTGGCGGGGCAGCGGCCAAAAACATTCAGTACTTC. Full variable domain (outside the CDR3, taken from reference TRBV19 and TRBJ2-4): DGGITQSPKYLFRKEGQNVTLSCEQNLNHDAMYWYRQDPGQGLRLIYYSQIVNDFQKGDIAEGYSVSREKKESFPLTVTSAQKNPTAFYLCASSISGGAAAKNIQYFGAGTRLSVL.

The chain employs TRBV5-1 and TRBJ2-7; 7 nucleotides agree with TRBD1. The CDR3 covers 14 residues. V trimming: 0 bases; J trimming: 3 bases; junction bases outside the gene matches: 3. Germline CDR1 SGHRS, CDR2 YFSETQ. CDR3 residues: CASSLADRDYEQYF. DNA for the CDR3: TGCGCCAGCAGCTTGGCCGACAGGGACTACGAGCAGTACTTC.

The rearrangement uses TRBV6-5 and TRBJ1-6; TRBD1 agrees at 7 bases. The CDR3 is made up of 15 amino acids. In germline, CDR1 is MNHEY, CDR2 SVGAGI. V was pared by 10 bases and J by 0 bases, with 6 bases of the junction left unmatched. CDR3 loop: CAIRQGSSYNSPLHF. The CDR3 DNA sequence: TGTGCCATCAGACAGGGCAGCTCCTATAATTCACCCCTCCACTTT.

This clone was seen a handful of times. This sequence joins TRBV7-3 and TRBJ1-1; D is possibly TRBD1 (5 bases). V lost 3 bases and J lost 2, with 10 bases in between. Germline V CDR1 and CDR2: SGHTA, FQGTGA. The CDR3 is 14 amino acids. The CDR3 spells CASSFGGGNTEAFF. CDR3 DNA sequence: TGTGCCAGCAGCTTTGGCGGGGGTAACACTGAAGCTTTCTTT. Looking up the rest from reference TRBV7-3 and TRBJ1-1 gives the full variable domain: GAGVSQTPSNKVTEKGKYVELRCDPISGHTALYWYRQSLGQGPEFLIYFQGTGAADDSGLPNDRFFAVRPEGSVSTLKIQRTERGDSAVYLCASSFGGGNTEAFFGQGTRLTVV.

This chain joins TRBV19 and TRBJ1-4; 7 nucleotides agree with TRBD1. This CDR3 comprises 14 residues. The junction had 7 bases not matched to a gene; V was cut back by 7 bases and J by 5 bases. The germline CDR1 and CDR2 sequences are LNHDA and SQIVND (reference sequence). The CDR3 sequence: CASNSDRRNEKLFF. The CDR3 region has the DNA TGTGCCAGTAACTCGGACAGGCGGAATGAAAAACTGTTTTTT.

The gene calls are TRBV30 and TRBJ2-7; 8 positions match TRBD1. The CDR3 covers 14 residues. V shed 2 bases, J shed 7 bases, and the junction held 10 bases outside the gene matches. Germline CDR1 reads GTSNPN; CDR2 reads SVGIG (reference sequence). CDR3 residues: CAWSPGQGSGEQYF. CDR3 nucleotides: TGTGCCTGGAGTCCCGGACAGGGATCGGGGGAGCAGTACTTC. The full variable domain, in which reference TRBV30 and TRBJ2-7 provide the parts outside the CDR3, is SQTIHQWPATLVQPVGSPLSLECTVEGTSNPNLYWYRQAAGRGLQLLFYSVGIGQISSEVPQNLSASRPQDRQFILSSKKLLLSDSGFYLCAWSPGQGSGEQYFGPGTRLTVT.

This chain uses TRBV7-3 with TRBJ2-2; 12 nucleotides align to TRBD1. The trim removed 5 bases at V and 6 bases at J, leaving 7 bases unmatched. Germline assignment: CDR1 SGHTA and CDR2 FQGTGA. This CDR3 has 16 amino acids. The CDR3 coding sequence is TGTGCCAGCAGCAGCCCGGGACAGGGGGCCGCCGGGGAGCTGTTTTTT. Its protein is CASSSPGQGAAGELFF.

This CDR3 reads CASSPTGNNSPLHF. CDR3 nucleotide sequence: TGTGCCAGCTCACCGACAGGGAATAATTCACCCCTCCACTTT. This sequence joins TRBV18 and TRBJ1-6; 7 nucleotides match TRBD1. The CDR3 length is 14 residues. Germline V gene lookup returns CDR1 KGHSH and CDR2 LQKENI. The J segment lost 5 bases and the V segment lost 3 bases, leaving 1 base of the junction unmatched.

The genes are TRBV29-1 and TRBJ2-1, with TRBD2 matching 8 bases. The CDR3 runs to 14 residues. In germline, CDR1 is SQVTM, CDR2 ANQGSEA. J lost 6 bases, V lost 7 bases, and 11 bases had no gene match. For the CDR3, the DNA is TGCAGCGCTCAAGGGACTAGGGAATTCAATGAGCAGTTCTTC. It specifies CSAQGTREFNEQFF.

The rearrangement joins TRBV6-1 to TRBJ2-5; no definite D call. The CDR3 covers 14 residues. Per the germline V gene, CDR1 is MNHNS and CDR2 is SASEGT. Trimming pared 3 bases from V and 1 base from J, leaving 9 bases between. CDR3: CASSEGRSQETQYF. The CDR3 region has the DNA TGTGCCAGCAGTGAGGGCAGGTCCCAAGAGACCCAGTACTTC.

In this sample, this clone turned up a few times. The chain joins TRBV2 to TRBJ1-1; D gene uncertain. CDR3 length: 14 amino acids. The germline V gene has CDR1 SNHLY and CDR2 FYNNEI. Trimming removed 7 bases from V and 1 base from J, with 13 bases in between. The CDR3 is CASTGRAGNTEAFF. The DNA for the CDR3 is TGTGCCAGCACCGGACGCGCGGGGAACACTGAAGCTTTCTTT.

V is TRBV7-3 and J is TRBJ2-1; 10 nucleotides line up with TRBD2. Germline CDR1 SGHTA, CDR2 FQGTGA. J was trimmed by 4 bases and V by 5 bases; bases with no gene match: 2. The CDR3 is 14 residues long. The CDR3 reads CASSTSGEYNEQFF. The DNA of the CDR3 is TGTGCCAGCAGCACTAGCGGGGAATACAATGAGCAGTTCTTC.

This clone was counted a few times. This rearrangement joins TRBV4-3 to TRBJ2-1; TRBD1 is a possible D gene (5 bases). The length of the CDR3 is 15 residues. Germline CDR1 is LGHNA and CDR2 is YSLEER. V was clipped by 0 bases and J by 3 bases, with 9 bases between them. The CDR3 DNA reads as TGCGCCAGCAGCCAAGACGGCACAGGCTACAATGAGCAGTTCTTC. As protein: CASSQDGTGYNEQFF.